A single sample gave rise to the 20 T cell receptor beta chains below, sequenced in a study of T-cell memory formation after mild COVID-19. TCRdb processed the 5' RACE reads anew with MiXCR; each CDR3 protein has one entry. The top ten hold roughly 13% of the sample, which has a few hundred thousand distinct CDR3 sequences, 25% to 30% seen once. The sequencing input was PBMCs or a T cell subset sorted from them (not recorded which). The receptors derive from an adult woman who had mild COVID-19 (a few samples of this study predate the infection). Cell type and time point are not known.

This clonotype was observed at least ten times. J is TRBJ2-5 and V is TRBV29-1; no clear D. V lost 4 bases and J lost 5, with 14 bases in between. This CDR3 contains 13 residues. The germline CDR1 and CDR2 sequences are SQVTM and ANQGSEA. The CDR3: CSVAKPPRETQYF. DNA for the CDR3: TGCAGCGTTGCGAAGCCTCCCCGGGAGACCCAGTACTTC.

This clonotype showed up just a few times. This sequence joins TRBV11-2 and TRBJ2-7, with 9 positions matching TRBD1. This CDR3 contains 15 residues. Germline lookup yields CDR1 SGHAT and CDR2 FQNNGV. V was clipped by 6 bases and J by 5 bases; unmatched bases: 11. The CDR3 is CASSREGTGSHEQYF. The CDR3 DNA sequence: TGTGCCAGCAGTCGAGAGGGGACAGGGTCCCACGAGCAGTACTTC.

This clonotype was seen many times. The chain links TRBV20-1 to TRBJ1-1, with 8 bases lining up with TRBD1. In germline, CDR1 is DFQATT, CDR2 SNEGSKA (reference sequence). Trimming cost V 2 bases and J 4 bases; bases outside gene matches: 9. This CDR3 has 15 amino acids. The CDR3 reads CSARKQQGVSTEAFF. CDR3 nucleotide sequence: TGCAGTGCTAGAAAACAACAGGGGGTCTCCACTGAAGCTTTCTTT.

The genes are TRBV20-1 and TRBJ2-7; no clear D. The V gene's germline CDR1 is DFQATT and CDR2 SNEGSKA (reference sequence). This CDR3 has 12 residues. Trimming shortened V by 0 bases and J by 3 bases, and 6 bases separated the two germline ends. CDR3 sequence (DNA): TGCAGTGCTAGAGATAACGGCTACGAGCAGTACTTC. Translating gives CSARDNGYEQYF.

The gene calls are TRBV5-1 and TRBJ2-2, with TRBD1 identical over 7 bases. CDR3 size: 14 residues. Germline V gene sequence: CDR1 SGHRS, CDR2 YFSETQ. Losses at the gene ends were 7 bases for V and 4 bases for J; bases not matched to a gene: 7. The CDR3 spells CASRQGGSTGELFF. In DNA, the CDR3 is TGCGCCAGCCGTCAAGGGGGCAGCACCGGGGAGCTGTTTTTT.

The CDR3, as DNA: TGTGCCAGCAGCTCACCGGGACTAGTCGTAGGGACCCAGTACTTC. Protein product: CASSSPGLVVGTQYF. This rearrangement joins TRBV12-3 or TRBV12-4 to TRBJ2-5; 8 bases match TRBD2. J gave up 7 bases and V 6 bases, and 13 bases lay outside the gene matches. The CDR3 length is 15 residues.

The J gene is TRBJ2-1, the V gene TRBV12-3 or TRBV12-4; the match to TRBD1 covers 7 bases. The V gene end was trimmed by 5 bases and the J gene end by 9 bases; junction bases not matched to a gene: 13. The CDR3 loop spans 15 amino acids. Here the CDR3 reads CASSMRQGPGSEQFF. The CDR3 region has the DNA TGTGCCAGCAGTATGAGACAGGGCCCAGGGAGTGAGCAGTTCTTC.

This sequence joins TRBV5-1 and TRBJ2-1; D is perhaps TRBD2 (5 bases). The germline V and J ends were trimmed by 0 bases and 0 bases, with 13 bases remaining between them. Germline CDR1 reads SGHRS; CDR2 reads YFSETQ. The CDR3 is 17 amino acids. The CDR3 bases are TGCGCCAGCAGCTTGGGGGAGCAGCCCCACTCCTACAATGAGCAGTTCTTC. It encodes CASSLGEQPHSYNEQFF.

This clonotype was found a few times. The V and J genes are TRBV7-6 and TRBJ2-7; 9 bases are a match to TRBD2. Trimming took 3 bases from V and 3 from J; bases not matched to a gene: 6. The CDR3 has 15 amino acids. Germline CDR1 and CDR2: SGHVS and FNYEAQ. CDR3 sequence: CASSLRLAGNYEQYF. The CDR3 region has the DNA TGTGCCAGCAGCTTGCGGCTAGCGGGAAACTACGAGCAGTACTTC.

Concerning this clonotype itself: One end of the junction varies from germline; a read error may be responsible. J is TRBJ2-3 and V is TRBV7-7; 9 bases agree with TRBD2. The V gene's germline CDR1 is SSHAT and CDR2 FNYEAQ (reference sequence). The CDR3 has 14 residues. The CDR3 loop is CASSLAGAVDTQYF. The CDR3 nucleotides are TGTGCTAGCAGCTTAGCGGGAGCGGTAGATACGCAGTATTTT.

The chain employs TRBV5-5 and TRBJ2-7; 8 bases match TRBD2. Unmatched junction bases numbered 8, after V lost 4 bases and J lost 5 bases. This CDR3 is 14 amino acids long. CDR1 and CDR2 (germline): SGHKS, YYEKEE (reference sequence). The chain's CDR3 is CASSQVGGADEQYF. The CDR3 DNA follows: TGTGCCAGCAGCCAAGTCGGGGGGGCCGACGAGCAGTACTTC.

The V call is TRBV5-6, the J call TRBJ2-3; D uncertain. The CDR3 totals 14 residues. Germline V gene data show CDR1 as SGHDT and CDR2 as YYEEEE. Trimming took off 2 bases at V and 8 bases at J, with 15 bases between the two ends. CDR3 in amino acids: CASSFRSRSGTQYF. CDR3 DNA: TGTGCCAGCAGCTTTCGGTCGAGGAGTGGTACGCAGTATTTT.

The rearrangement uses TRBV5-1 and TRBJ1-1; 7 positions agree with TRBD1. With V trimmed by 5 bases and J by 5 bases, 6 bases remained unmatched. Germline CDR1 reads SGHRS; CDR2 reads YFSETQ. The CDR3 extends over 13 amino acids. The CDR3 nucleotides are TGCGCCAGCAGTCCATACAGGGGAACTGAAGCTTTCTTT. It is translated as CASSPYRGTEAFF.

This clonotype was counted between two and nine times. CDR3 coding DNA: TGTGCCAGCAGCAAAGCGCTAAAAAACGAGCAGTACTTC. It yields the protein CASSKALKNEQYF. The V gene is TRBV21-1, the J gene TRBJ2-7. TRBV21-1 is a listed pseudogene. CDR3 length equals 13 residues.

This clonotype was seen only once. This sequence joins TRBV7-2 and TRBJ2-1; 8 positions agree with TRBD2. This CDR3 is 20 amino acids long. Trimming removed 1 base from V and 3 bases from J; junction bases left unmatched: 17. The germline V gene encodes CDR1 SGHTA and CDR2 FQGNSA. CDR3 in DNA: TGTGCCAGCAGCTTAGGTTCTAAGCTTCTAGCGGGCGGAGGCTACAATGAGCAGTTCTTC. It codes for CASSLGSKLLAGGGYNEQFF. Variable domain in full (rest from reference TRBV7-2 and TRBJ2-1): GAGVSQSPSNKVTEKGKDVELRCDPISGHTALYWYRQSLGQGLEFLIYFQGNSAPDKSGLPSDRFSAERTGGSVSTLTIQRTQQEDSAVYLCASSLGSKLLAGGGYNEQFFGPGTRLTVL.

The CDR3 DNA reads TGCAGTGCTAGCGAGCCTGGGTCCTACAATGAGCAGTTCTTC. It specifies CSASEPGSYNEQFF. The chain couples TRBV20-1 to TRBJ2-1; D gene ambiguous. Germline V gene lookup returns CDR1 DFQATT and CDR2 SNEGSKA (reference sequence). CDR3 length equals 14 residues. Trimming shortened V by 3 bases and J by 1 base, and 10 bases separated the two germline ends.

The chain has TRBV20-1 and TRBJ2-1, with TRBD1 matching 7 bases. Germline V gene data show CDR1 as DFQATT and CDR2 as SNEGSKA (reference sequence). Unmatched junction bases numbered 12, after V lost 6 bases and J lost 4 bases. This CDR3 has 15 residues. In DNA, the CDR3 is TGCAGTGCAACATCCCGGGACAGCTTTTACAATGAGCAGTTCTTC. Amino acid sequence: CSATSRDSFYNEQFF.

This chain connects TRBV7-9 to TRBJ2-5; TRBD1 agrees at 9 bases. Trimming took 8 bases from V and 5 from J; bases not matched to a gene: 12. Germline V lookup: CDR1 SEHNR, CDR2 FQNEAQ (reference sequence). The CDR3 is 15 amino acids. The CDR3 nucleotides read TGTGCCAGCTCTCCCGCTAAAGACAGGGGGGAGACCCAGTACTTC. Its protein product is CASSPAKDRGETQYF.

The chain combines TRBV27 with TRBJ1-1; D remains ambiguous. Trimming removed 1 base from V and 5 bases from J, with 8 bases in between. The CDR3 is made up of 13 amino acids. Germline loops: CDR1 MNHEY, CDR2 SMNVEV (reference sequence). CDR3 in amino acids: CASSLYVDTEAFF. The CDR3 DNA is TGTGCCAGCAGTTTATATGTGGATACTGAAGCTTTCTTT.

This chain uses TRBV7-9 with TRBJ2-3; TRBD2 might be the D (6 bases). Germline CDR1 reads SEHNR; CDR2 reads FQNEAQ (reference sequence). V lost 3 bases, J lost 0 bases, and 13 bases lay in between. The CDR3 sequence is 16 residues long. The CDR3 region is CASSLGLSASTDTQYF. Here the CDR3 DNA reads TGTGCCAGCAGCTTGGGACTTTCTGCTAGCACAGATACGCAGTATTTT.